The present T cell receptor (beta chain) was sequenced within a study of blood T cell repertoires in COVID-19. Study background: Sites across the United States, Italy and Spain contributed samples from acute and convalescent COVID-19. Sources were T cells, B-cell-depleted T cells, or PBMCs; the material itself was cDNA or gDNA.

Per the original methods: Estimation of nucleated cell counts relied on the amplification of reference gene primers. The table came from immunoSEQ multiplex PCR; TCRdb's copy has only in-frame clones and leaves some out. V, J and clone size are those of that table, while D and trimming were read from the DNA. The table records roughly 32,000 clones, roughly 91% of them present only once. This CDR3 is 15 amino acids long. The V end was cut by 3 bases, the J end by 7 bases, with 16 bases between. In germline, CDR1 is MGHRA, CDR2 YSYEKL. The sample consisted of peripheral blood. This TCR was recovered from a man between 65 and 85 years old with active or convalescent COVID-19. J is TRBJ2-1 and V is TRBV4-1; TRBD2 might be the D (6 bases). The DNA for the CDR3 is TGCGCCAGCAGCCAGGTTGCGGGGCGGAGGAATGAGCAGTTCTTC. Residues: CASSQVAGRRNEQFF.